A single sample gave rise to the 4 T cell receptor beta chains below, sequenced in a study of radiotherapy plus CTLA-4 blockade in lung cancer. The repertoire was sequenced with immunoSEQ multiplex PCR; TCRdb's copy has only in-frame clones and lacks some. In the table there are about 40,000 clones, about four fifths of which are singletons. Here the sequenced sample was peripheral blood, taken from a patient treated with radiotherapy plus ipilimumab. The receptor set was obtained from a human donor with non-small cell lung cancer that progressed on radiotherapy plus ipilimumab.

The chain recombines TRBV7-2 with TRBJ2-5, with TRBD2 matching 11 bases. Per the germline V gene, CDR1 is SGHTA and CDR2 is FQGNSA. J lost 5 bases, V lost 3 bases, and 5 bases had no gene match. CDR3 length equals 15 residues. The CDR3 DNA follows: TGTGCCAGCAGCTTTAGCGGGGGGGCCTGGGAGACCCAGTACTTC. It specifies CASSFSGGAWETQYF.

The chain has TRBV19 and TRBJ1-1, with D perhaps matching TRBD1 (5 bases). V shed 7 bases and J shed 4 bases, with 10 bases lying between them. This CDR3 contains 12 residues. Germline V gives CDR1 LNHDA, CDR2 SQIVND (reference sequence). The CDR3 is CASNGGSTEAFF. The CDR3 bases are TGTGCCAGTAACGGGGGGAGCACTGAAGCTTTCTTT.

A note on this clone: Compared with germline, one end of the junction differs, possibly owing to a read error. This CDR3 is also generated by other DNA sequences in the sample. This chain links TRBV10-3 with TRBJ1-2; no firm D call. CDR3 length: 14 residues. CDR1 and CDR2 from the germline V gene are ENHRY and SYGVKD. The CDR3 bases are TGTGCCATCAGCGAGTTAAACTCCAACTATGGCTACACCTTC. Amino acids: CAISELNSNYGYTF.

The CDR3 here is CASSRKTGLNTGELFF. CDR3 in DNA: TGTGCCAGCAGCCGAAAGACAGGGTTGAACACCGGGGAGCTGTTTTTT. J is TRBJ2-2 and V is TRBV14; 7 bases align to TRBD1. The germline V gene has CDR1 SGHDN and CDR2 FVKESK. The V gene end was trimmed by 4 bases and the J gene end by 1 base; junction bases not matched to a gene: 6. This CDR3 is built from 16 residues.